This T cell receptor (beta chain) was identified in a study of beta chain features in type 1 diabetes. Broader study findings: Shortening of TCRB CDR3s, moderate but significant, appeared in all four CD4+ subsets of Type 1 diabetes patients. Patients with type 1 diabetes carried fewer insertions and had more deletions at their VDJ junctions.

The germline CDR1 and CDR2 sequences are GTSNPN and SVGIG (reference sequence). The J segment lost 7 bases and the V segment lost 1 base, leaving 12 bases of the junction unmatched. The CDR3 is 16 residues long. Sequenced material consisted of expressed TCRB transcripts (all of the isolated RNA was reverse transcribed). Sequenced by immunoSEQ multiplex PCR; TCRdb stores in-frame clones only, minus some. The repertoire holds around 56,000 clones, with roughly 52% as singletons. This clone was detected a few times. As yet, its antigen is unknown. The sample consisted of Tregs from blood. The sequence was collected from a woman aged 40 to 49 with type 1 diabetes. The V gene is TRBV30, the J gene TRBJ1-4, with 7 nucleotides matching TRBD1. CDR3 sequence: CAWSASGGSRAEKLFF. DNA of the CDR3: TGTGCCTGGAGTGCATCAGGGGGAAGTAGAGCTGAAAAACTGTTTTTT.